A single sample gave rise to the 2 T cell receptor beta chains below, sequenced in a study of blood T cells in healthy people across ages. PCR was performed a second time for about 7 to 12 cycles using a sample-barcoded 5' primer and a J-beta primer mix. TCRdb reprocessed the 5' RACE reads via MiXCR and lists one record per CDR3 protein. The sample includes some 930,000 distinct CDR3 sequences, about 28% seen only once; the top ten take 9.5% to 13%. This sample was shared with a second study, whose subject was T cells of mothers and their children.

Material: blood. The source is a middle-aged woman in good health.

Concerning this clonotype: Germline is not matched at one junction end, which may reflect a read error. The CDR3 protein is CASSPRVAADTQYF. The CDR3 nucleotides are TGTGCTAGCAGCCCCAGGGTCGCGGCAGATACGCAGTATTTT. The V call is TRBV7-7, the J call TRBJ2-3, with D possibly TRBD1 on 5 matching bases. The CDR3 consists of 14 residues. The germline V gene encodes CDR1 SSHAT and CDR2 FNYEAQ (reference sequence).

The sample holds many counts of this clonotype. The genes are TRBV12-3 or TRBV12-4 and TRBJ2-7; either TRBD1 or TRBD2 may supply D (6 bases each). V was trimmed by 4 bases and J by 1 base, leaving 8 bases between them. CDR3 size: 13 residues. The CDR3 DNA follows: TGTGCCAGCAGTTGGGGGGCTTCCTACGAGCAGTACTTC. Protein: CASSWGASYEQYF.